The T cell receptor (beta chain) under discussion was sequenced for a study of blood T cell repertoires in COVID-19. The overall study: Sources were T cells, B-cell-depleted T cells, or PBMCs; the material itself was cDNA or gDNA.

In the source study's methods: Using reference gene primer amplification, nucleated cell counts were estimated. Sequencing was performed with immunoSEQ multiplex PCR; in TCRdb, only in-frame clones are kept and a portion is missing. V and J calls and clone size are copied from that table; D and trimming were computed from the DNA. The repertoire consists of 250,000 to 350,000 clones, with under 95% occurring once and the leading ten covering 2% to 3%. Cohorts were assigned according to the clinical history that participants reported. All recovered Cohort 3 donors got two negative PCRs, got clearance, or saw symptom resolution. Sequences were obtained from PBMCs or T cells enriched from blood (not recorded which). The sequence came from a man in his sixties who had recovered from COVID-19.

The CDR3 nucleotides read TGTGCCAGCAGCCAAGGACAGGTAGGCGACGAGCAGTACTTC. It is translated as CASSQGQVGDEQYF. This chain joins TRBV4-2 and TRBJ2-7; D might be TRBD1 (6 bases). Germline CDR1 LGHNA, CDR2 YNFKEQ. The length of the CDR3 is 14 residues. Trimming removed 1 base from V and 5 bases from J, with 12 bases in between.